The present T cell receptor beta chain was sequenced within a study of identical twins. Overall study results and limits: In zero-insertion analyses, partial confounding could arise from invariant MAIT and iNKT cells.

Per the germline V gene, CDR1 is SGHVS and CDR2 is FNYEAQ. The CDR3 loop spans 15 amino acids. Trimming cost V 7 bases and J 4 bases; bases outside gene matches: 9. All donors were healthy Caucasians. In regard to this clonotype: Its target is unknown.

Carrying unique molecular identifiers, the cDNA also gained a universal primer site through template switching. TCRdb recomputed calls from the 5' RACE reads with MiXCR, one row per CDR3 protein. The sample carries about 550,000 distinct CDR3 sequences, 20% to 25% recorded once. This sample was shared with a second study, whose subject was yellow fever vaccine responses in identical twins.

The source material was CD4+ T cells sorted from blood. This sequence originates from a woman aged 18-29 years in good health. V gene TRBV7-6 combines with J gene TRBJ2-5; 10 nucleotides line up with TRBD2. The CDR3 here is CASIKSGGASETQYF. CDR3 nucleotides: TGTGCCAGCATCAAAAGCGGGGGGGCTTCAGAGACCCAGTACTTC.